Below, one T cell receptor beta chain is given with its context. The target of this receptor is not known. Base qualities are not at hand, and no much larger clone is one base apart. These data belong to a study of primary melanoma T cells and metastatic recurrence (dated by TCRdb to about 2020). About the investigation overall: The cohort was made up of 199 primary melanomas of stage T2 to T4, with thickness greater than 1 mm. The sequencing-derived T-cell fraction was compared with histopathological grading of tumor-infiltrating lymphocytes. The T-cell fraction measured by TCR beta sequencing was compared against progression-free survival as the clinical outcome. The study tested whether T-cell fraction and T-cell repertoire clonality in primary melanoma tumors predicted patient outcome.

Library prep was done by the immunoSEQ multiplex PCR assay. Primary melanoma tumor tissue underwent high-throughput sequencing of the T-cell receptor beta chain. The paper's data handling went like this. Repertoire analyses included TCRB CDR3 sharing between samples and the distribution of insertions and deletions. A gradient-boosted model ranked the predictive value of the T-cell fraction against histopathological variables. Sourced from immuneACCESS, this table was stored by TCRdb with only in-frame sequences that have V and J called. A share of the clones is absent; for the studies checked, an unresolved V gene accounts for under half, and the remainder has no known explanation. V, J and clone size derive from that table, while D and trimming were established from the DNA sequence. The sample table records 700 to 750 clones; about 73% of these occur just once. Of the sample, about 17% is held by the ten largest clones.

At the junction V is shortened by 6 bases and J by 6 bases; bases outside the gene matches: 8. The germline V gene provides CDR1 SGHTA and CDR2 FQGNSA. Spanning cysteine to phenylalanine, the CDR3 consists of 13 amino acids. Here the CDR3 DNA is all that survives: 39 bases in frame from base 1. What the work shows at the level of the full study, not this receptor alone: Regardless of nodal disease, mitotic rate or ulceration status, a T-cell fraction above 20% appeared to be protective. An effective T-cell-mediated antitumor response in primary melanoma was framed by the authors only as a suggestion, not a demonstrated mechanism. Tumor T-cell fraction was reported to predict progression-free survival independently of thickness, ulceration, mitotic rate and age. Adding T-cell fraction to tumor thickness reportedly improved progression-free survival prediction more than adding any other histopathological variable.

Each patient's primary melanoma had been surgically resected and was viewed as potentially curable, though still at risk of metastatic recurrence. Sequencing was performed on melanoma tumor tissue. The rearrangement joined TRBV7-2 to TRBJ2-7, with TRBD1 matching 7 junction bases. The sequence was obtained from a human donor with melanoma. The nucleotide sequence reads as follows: TGTGCCAGCAGTCCGACAGGGATGGGCGAGCAGTACTTC. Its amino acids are CASSPTGMGEQYF.